This TCR beta chain appears in the sequencing data of a study of blood T cell repertoires in COVID-19. Before being deemed recovered, Cohort 3 donors had two negative PCRs, clearance, or symptom resolution. V was cut by 1 base and J by 7 bases, with 10 bases left in between. The CDR3 covers 14 residues. In germline, CDR1 is SGHDN, CDR2 FVKESK. The table came from immunoSEQ multiplex PCR; TCRdb's copy has only in-frame clones and leaves some out. The data contain a few hundred thousand clones, 80% to 85% of them singletons. V usage is TRBV14 and J usage is TRBJ1-4; D is undetermined. The clonotype originates from a woman between 40 and 50 years old who had recovered from COVID-19. Sequencing was performed on PBMCs or T cells enriched from blood (not recorded which). This CDR3 reads CASSQGLRAEKLFF. CDR3 bases: TGTGCCAGCAGCCAAGGTTTGAGGGCTGAAAAACTGTTTTTT.